This T cell receptor (beta chain) was captured by sequencing in a study of T-cell reconstitution after alpha-beta-depleted transplantation in children. This clonotype has only a few counts. Compared with germline, one end of the junction differs, possibly owing to a read error. Looked up from germline, CDR1 is SGHRS and CDR2 is YFSETQ. This CDR3 region has 14 residues. Using unique molecular identifiers, the investigators prepared the TCRbeta library. From the PCR reads, TCRdb called clonotypes with MiXCR, one entry per CDR3 protein. The profile shows 230,000 or so distinct CDR3 sequences, 12% of them singletons.

Source: PBMCs from the stem cell graft donor, taken from the stem cell graft. The TCR sequence derives from a human donor who donated a stem cell graft to a child with acute lymphoblastic leukemia. The chain uses TRBV5-1 and TRBJ2-6, with D maybe TRBD1 (5 bases). CDR3 sequence reads: CASRDNDGANGLTF. The CDR3 DNA reads as TGCGCCAGCAGGGACAACGATGGGGCCAACGGCCTGACTTTC.